The entry below describes one TCR beta chain. The target of this receptor is not known. There are no base qualities to consult, and no much larger clone falls within one base. Sequenced on an Illumina NovaSeq 6000. cDNA libraries for TCRalpha and TCRbeta were prepared by 5'RACE using constant-segment primers, with sample barcodes and unique molecular identifiers added. RNA was extracted from every sample with Trizol reagent. The libraries were amplified in two PCR steps, and the second step added a second sample barcode and Illumina TruSeq adapters. Sequencing of libraries was performed on an Illumina NovaSeq with 2 x 150 bp paired-end reads. Per the authors' processing: The reads were demultiplexed and collapsed into UMI-guided consensus sequences using migec v1.2.7. Using mixcr v2.1.11, UMI consensuses were aligned to TRA and TRB V and J templates and then assembled into clonotypes. A clonotype was counted as expanded or contracted only when both edgeR and NoisET called the clonotype significant, with the noise models trained on biological replicates. For edgeR calls, the thresholds were a false discovery rate-adjusted p below 0.01 and a log2 fold-change of 1. As an exploratory analysis of dynamics, max-normalized trajectories of the 1000 most abundant clonotypes were examined with PCA combined with hierarchical clustering. The CD4 or CD8 phenotype of responding clones was assigned using the separately sequenced CD4+ and CD8+ repertoires. Starting from the raw public reads, TCRdb applied fastp trimming at Q25, assembled clones with MiXCR and retained in-frame beta chains. Rows matching on CDR3 protein sequence are summarized as one entry with the most common DNA and genes. What appears here as the V and J calls and clone size reflects TCRdb's work, not the paper's. The sample records about 200,000 distinct CDR3 sequences, under 20% of which are singletons. The ten largest make up approximately 2.2% of the sample.

The sample is drawn from a study of T-cell memory formation after mild COVID-19 (dated by TCRdb to about 2021). Study-wide context: Most TCR sequence clusters were specific to one of the two donors. In a couple of donors, T-cell clones that expanded and contracted after mild COVID-19 were followed by sequencing TCRalpha and TCRbeta repertoires longitudinally. The cohort comprised two young, previously healthy adult volunteers, one female and one male.

The paper's findings and limits, for the study overall: SARS-CoV-2 specificity was not confirmed for the second-wave clones peaking on day 37. Clones contracting from day 15 to 85 had balanced CD4/CD8 phenotypes, while a second wave expanding from day 15 to 37 was biased towards CD4+. Contracting CD4+ clones were found mainly in CM and EM memory subsets, while CD8+ clones were enriched in EMRA. The study included only a couple of mild cases, and larger cohorts that include severe cases with pre-infection samples were judged to be necessary. The detection of some responding clones in pre-infection memory suggests that pre-existing cross-reactive memory T cells joined the SARS-CoV-2 response.

Ficoll-Paque density gradient centrifugation was used to isolate PBMCs. Specimen: PBMCs or a T cell subset sorted from them (not recorded which). The receptor's source is an adult woman who had mild COVID-19 (a few samples of this study predate the infection). The sample titles of this study are shuffled in the database, so cell type and time point are left out; the donor was told from shared clones.

The nucleotides are TGTGCCAGCAGTGTGAGCGGGGGAAACACCGGGGAGCTGTTTTTT. This gives the protein CASSVSGGNTGELFF. This sequence uses TRBV2 and TRBJ2-2; TRBD2 lines up with 8 middle nucleotides. Here V drops 4 bases and J drops 2 bases, and the junction holds 3 bases not matched to any gene. The CDR3, from cysteine to phenylalanine, totals 15 residues. Kept here is only the CDR3 DNA, which spans 45 bases and is read in frame from base 1. From a lookup of the germline V gene, CDR1 and CDR2 are SNHLY and FYNNEI. With the rest looked up from the reference TRBV2 and TRBJ2-2 genes rather than sequenced, the full variable domain is EPEVTQTPSHQVTQMGQEVILRCVPISNHLYFYWYRQILGQKVEFLVSFYNNEISEKSEIFDDQFSVERPDGSNFTLKIRSTKLEDSAMYFCASSVSGGNTGELFFGEGSRLTVL.